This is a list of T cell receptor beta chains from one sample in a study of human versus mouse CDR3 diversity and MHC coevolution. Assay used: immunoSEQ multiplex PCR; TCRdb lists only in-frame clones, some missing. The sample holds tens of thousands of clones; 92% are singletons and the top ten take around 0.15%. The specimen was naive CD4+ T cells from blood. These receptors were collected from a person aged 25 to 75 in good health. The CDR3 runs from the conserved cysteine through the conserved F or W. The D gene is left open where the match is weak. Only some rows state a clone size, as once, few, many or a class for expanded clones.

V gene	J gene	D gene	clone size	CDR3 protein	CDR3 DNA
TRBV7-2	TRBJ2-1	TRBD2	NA	CASSLPLAGAYNEQFF	TGTGCCAGCAGCTTACCACTAGCGGGGGCTTACAATGAGCAGTTCTTC
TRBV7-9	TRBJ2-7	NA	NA	CASSLAGPDRLGEQYF	TGTGCCAGCAGCTTAGCGGGGCCCGATCGATTAGGCGAGCAGTACTTC
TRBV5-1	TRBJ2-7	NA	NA	CASSSTGTLVYEQYF	TGCGCCAGCAGCAGCACTGGGACACTAGTCTACGAGCAGTACTTC
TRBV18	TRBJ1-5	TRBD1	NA	CASSLGGYSNQPQHF	TGTGCCAGCTCACTAGGGGGCTATAGCAATCAGCCCCAGCATTTT
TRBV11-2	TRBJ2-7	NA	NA	CASSTLPGHMYEQYF	TGTGCCAGCAGCACCCTCCCGGGACATATGTACGAGCAGTACTTC
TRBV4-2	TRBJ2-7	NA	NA	CASSQWVGPTYEQYF	TGTGCCAGCAGCCAATGGGTGGGCCCCACCTACGAGCAGTACTTC
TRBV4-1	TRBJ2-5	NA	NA	CASSFNTEYQETQYF	TGCGCCAGCAGCTTTAATACAGAGTACCAAGAGACCCAGTACTTC
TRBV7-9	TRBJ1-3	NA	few	CASSRDQQGSGNTIYF	TGTGCCAGCAGCCGAGATCAACAGGGCTCTGGAAACACCATATATTTT
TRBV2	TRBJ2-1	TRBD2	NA	CASSEAVLAGGLYNEQFF	TGTGCCAGCAGTGAAGCAGTACTAGCGGGAGGCCTATACAATGAGCAGTTCTTC
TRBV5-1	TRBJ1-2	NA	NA	CASSPNIGQYYGYTF	TGCGCCAGCAGCCCGAATATCGGACAATACTATGGCTACACCTTC
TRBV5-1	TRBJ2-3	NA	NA	CASSLGGGPDTQYF	TGCGCCAGCAGCTTGGGCGGAGGGCCAGATACGCAGTATTTT
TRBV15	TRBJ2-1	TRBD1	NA	CATSRDRGTYNEQFF	TGTGCCACCAGCCGGGACAGGGGGACGTACAATGAGCAGTTCTTC
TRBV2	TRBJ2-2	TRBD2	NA	CASRLAGNGELFF	TGTGCCAGCCGACTAGCGGGGAACGGGGAGCTGTTTTTT
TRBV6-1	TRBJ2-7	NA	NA	CASRVRERVHEQYF	TGTGCCAGCAGGGTACGGGAGCGAGTCCACGAGCAGTACTTC
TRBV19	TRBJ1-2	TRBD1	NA	CVSSPGQVNYGYTF	TGTGTGTCCTCCCCGGGACAGGTTAACTATGGCTACACCTTC
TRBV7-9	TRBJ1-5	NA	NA	CASSLTGDGQPQHF	TGTGCCAGCAGCCTGACAGGTGATGGTCAGCCCCAGCATTTT
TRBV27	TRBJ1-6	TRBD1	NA	CASSLIAVQGYNSPLHF	TGTGCCAGCAGTTTAATCGCCGTACAGGGGTATAATTCACCCCTCCACTTT
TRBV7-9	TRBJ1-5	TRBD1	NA	CASSRTGVGQPQHF	TGTGCCAGCAGCCGGACAGGGGTTGGTCAGCCCCAGCATTTT
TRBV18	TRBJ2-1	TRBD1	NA	CASSQGQGRGNEQFF	TGTGCCAGCTCACAGGGACAGGGGAGAGGCAATGAGCAGTTCTTC